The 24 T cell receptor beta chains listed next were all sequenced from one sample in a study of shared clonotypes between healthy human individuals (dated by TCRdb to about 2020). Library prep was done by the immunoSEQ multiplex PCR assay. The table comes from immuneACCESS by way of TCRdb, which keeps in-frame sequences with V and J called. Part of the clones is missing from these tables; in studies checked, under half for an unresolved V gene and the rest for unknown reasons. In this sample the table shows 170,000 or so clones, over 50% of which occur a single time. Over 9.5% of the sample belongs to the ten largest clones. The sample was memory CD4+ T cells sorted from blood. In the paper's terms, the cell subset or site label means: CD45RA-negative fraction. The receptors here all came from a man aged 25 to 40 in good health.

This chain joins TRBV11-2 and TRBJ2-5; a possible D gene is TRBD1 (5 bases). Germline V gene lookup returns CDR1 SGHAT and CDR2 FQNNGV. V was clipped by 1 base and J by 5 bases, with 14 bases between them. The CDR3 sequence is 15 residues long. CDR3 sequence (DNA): TGTGCCAGCAGCTTAGGGGGCGAGGCCCCGGAGACCCAGTACTTC. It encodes CASSLGGEAPETQYF. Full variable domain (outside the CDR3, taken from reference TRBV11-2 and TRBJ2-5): EAGVAQSPRYKIIEKRQSVAFWCNPISGHATLYWYQQILGQGPKLLIQFQNNGVVDDSQLPKDRFSAERLKGVDSTLKIQPAKLEDSAVYLCASSLGGEAPETQYFGPGTRLLVL.

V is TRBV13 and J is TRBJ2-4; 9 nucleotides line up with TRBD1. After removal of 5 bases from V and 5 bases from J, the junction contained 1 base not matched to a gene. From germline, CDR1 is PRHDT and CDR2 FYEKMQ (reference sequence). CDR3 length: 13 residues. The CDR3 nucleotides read TGTGCCAGCAGCCGGACAGGGGAAAACATTCAGTACTTC. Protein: CASSRTGENIQYF.

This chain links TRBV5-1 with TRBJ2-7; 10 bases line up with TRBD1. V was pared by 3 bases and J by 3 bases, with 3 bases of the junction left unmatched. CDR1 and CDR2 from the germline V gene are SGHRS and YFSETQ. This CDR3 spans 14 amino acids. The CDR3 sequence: CASSSGTGVYEQYF. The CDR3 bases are TGCGCCAGCAGCTCCGGGACAGGGGTCTACGAGCAGTACTTC.

CDR3 amino acids: CASSVDPRGPDNEQFF. The CDR3 DNA sequence: TGTGCCAGCAGCGTAGACCCGCGAGGGCCTGACAATGAGCAGTTCTTC. V usage is TRBV9 and J usage is TRBJ2-1, with D perhaps matching TRBD2 (5 bases). Germline-derived CDR1 and CDR2 are SGDLS and YYNGEE. This CDR3 is built from 16 residues. V shed 0 bases and J shed 5 bases, with 15 bases lying between them.

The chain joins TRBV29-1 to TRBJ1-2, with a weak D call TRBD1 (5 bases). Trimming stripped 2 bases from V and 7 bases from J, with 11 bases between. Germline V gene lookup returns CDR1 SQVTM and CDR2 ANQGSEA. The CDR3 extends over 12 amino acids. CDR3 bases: TGCAGCGTTGAACAGGGTACGGGTGGCTACACCTTC. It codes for CSVEQGTGGYTF.

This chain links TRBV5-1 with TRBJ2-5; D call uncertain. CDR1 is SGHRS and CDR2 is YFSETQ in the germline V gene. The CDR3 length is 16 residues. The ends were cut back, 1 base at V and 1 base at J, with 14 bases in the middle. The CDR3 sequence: CASSLSRVGGQETQYF. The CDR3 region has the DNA TGCGCCAGCAGCTTGAGTCGAGTAGGCGGCCAAGAGACCCAGTACTTC.

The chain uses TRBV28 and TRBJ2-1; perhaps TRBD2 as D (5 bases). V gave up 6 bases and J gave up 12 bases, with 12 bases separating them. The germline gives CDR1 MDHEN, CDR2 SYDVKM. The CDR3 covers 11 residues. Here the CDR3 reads CASSSRTLQFF. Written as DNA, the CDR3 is TGTGCCAGCAGCTCTAGGACTTTGCAGTTCTTC.

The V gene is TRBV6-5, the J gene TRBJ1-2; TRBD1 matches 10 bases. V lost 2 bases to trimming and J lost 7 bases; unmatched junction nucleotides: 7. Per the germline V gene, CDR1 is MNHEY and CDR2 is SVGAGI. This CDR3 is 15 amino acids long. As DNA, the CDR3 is TGTGCCAGCAGTTACACCGGGACAGGGGAAGGTGGCTACACCTTC. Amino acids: CASSYTGTGEGGYTF.

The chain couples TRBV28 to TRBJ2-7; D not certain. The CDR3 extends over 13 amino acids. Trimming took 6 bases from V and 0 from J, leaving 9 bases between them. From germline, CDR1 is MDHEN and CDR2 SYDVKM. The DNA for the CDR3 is TGTGCCAGCAGGGGCGTAGCCTCCTACGAGCAGTACTTC. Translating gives CASRGVASYEQYF.

CDR3 in DNA: TGCGCCAGCAGCTTTAGCCGACGGGTGTCAGATACGCAGTATTTT. Translated, it gives CASSFSRRVSDTQYF. The chain carries TRBV5-1 and TRBJ2-3; no definite D call. V was shortened by 2 bases and J by 4 bases, with 14 bases between the two germline ends. The germline V gene encodes CDR1 SGHRS and CDR2 YFSETQ. This CDR3 comprises 15 residues. The variable domain in full, with the rest retrieved from reference TRBV5-1 and TRBJ2-3, is KAGVTQTPRYLIKTRGQQVTLSCSPISGHRSVSWYQQTPGQGLQFLFEYFSETQRNKGNFPGRFSGRQFSNSRSEMNVSTLELGDSALYLCASSFSRRVSDTQYFGPGTRLTVL.

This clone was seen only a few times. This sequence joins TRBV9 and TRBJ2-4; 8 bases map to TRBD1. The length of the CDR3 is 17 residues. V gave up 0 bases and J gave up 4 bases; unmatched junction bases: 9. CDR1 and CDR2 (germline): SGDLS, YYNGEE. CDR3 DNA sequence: TGTGCCAGCAGCGTAGACCCAGGGGGCATGTTGAAAAACATTCAGTACTTC. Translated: CASSVDPGGMLKNIQYF.

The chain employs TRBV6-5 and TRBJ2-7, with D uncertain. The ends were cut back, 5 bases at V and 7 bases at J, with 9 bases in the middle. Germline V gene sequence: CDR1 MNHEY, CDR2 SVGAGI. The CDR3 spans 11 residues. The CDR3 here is CASSDGWEQYF. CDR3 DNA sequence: TGTGCCAGCAGTGATGGGTGGGAGCAGTACTTC.

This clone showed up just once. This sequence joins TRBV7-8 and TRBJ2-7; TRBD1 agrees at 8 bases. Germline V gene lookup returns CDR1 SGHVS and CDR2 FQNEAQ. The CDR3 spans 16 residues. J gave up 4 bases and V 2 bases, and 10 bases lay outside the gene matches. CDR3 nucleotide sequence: TGTGCCAGCAGCTTATCATCGGGCGGGACAGGTTACGAGCAGTACTTC. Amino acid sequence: CASSLSSGGTGYEQYF.

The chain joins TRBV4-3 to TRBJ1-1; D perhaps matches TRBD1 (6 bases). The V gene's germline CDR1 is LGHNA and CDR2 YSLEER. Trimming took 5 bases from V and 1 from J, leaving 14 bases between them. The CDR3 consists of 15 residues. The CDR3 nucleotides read TGCGCCAGCAGCGGAACACAGGGCCGGAACACTGAAGCTTTCTTT. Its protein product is CASSGTQGRNTEAFF.

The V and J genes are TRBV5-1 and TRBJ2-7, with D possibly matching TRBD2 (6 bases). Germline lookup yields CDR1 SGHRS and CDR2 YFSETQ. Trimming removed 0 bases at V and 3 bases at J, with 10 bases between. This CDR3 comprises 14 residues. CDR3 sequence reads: CASSLGGGNYEQYF. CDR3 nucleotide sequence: TGCGCCAGCAGCTTGGGGGGAGGAAACTACGAGCAGTACTTC.

CDR3 sequence reads: CASSLSAGERYEQYF. Here the CDR3 DNA reads TGTGCCAGCAGCTTATCTGCAGGGGAAAGGTACGAGCAGTACTTC. The V gene is TRBV7-2, the J gene TRBJ2-7; a possible D gene is TRBD1 (6 bases). V was clipped by 2 bases and J by 4 bases, with 15 bases between them. CDR3 length: 15 amino acids. Germline loops: CDR1 SGHTA, CDR2 FQGNSA.

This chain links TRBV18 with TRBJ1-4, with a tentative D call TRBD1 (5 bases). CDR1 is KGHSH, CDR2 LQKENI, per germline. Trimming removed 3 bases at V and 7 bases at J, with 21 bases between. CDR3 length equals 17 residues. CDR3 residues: CASSPSTRGAEGEKLFF. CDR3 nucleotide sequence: TGTGCCAGCTCACCGTCCACGCGGGGCGCGGAGGGTGAAAAACTGTTTTTT.

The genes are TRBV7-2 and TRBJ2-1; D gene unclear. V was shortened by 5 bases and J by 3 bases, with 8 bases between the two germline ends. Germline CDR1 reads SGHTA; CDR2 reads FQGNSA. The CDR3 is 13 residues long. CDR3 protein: CASSPPDYNEQFF. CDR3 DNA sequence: TGTGCCAGCAGCCCCCCCGACTACAATGAGCAGTTCTTC.

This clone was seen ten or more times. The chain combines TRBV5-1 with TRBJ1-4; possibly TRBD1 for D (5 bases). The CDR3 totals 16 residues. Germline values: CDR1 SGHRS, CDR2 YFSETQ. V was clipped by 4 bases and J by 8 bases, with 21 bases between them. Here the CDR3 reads CASSPQDAGLGEKLFF. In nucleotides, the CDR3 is TGCGCCAGCAGCCCCCAAGACGCAGGGCTCGGAGAAAAACTGTTTTTT.

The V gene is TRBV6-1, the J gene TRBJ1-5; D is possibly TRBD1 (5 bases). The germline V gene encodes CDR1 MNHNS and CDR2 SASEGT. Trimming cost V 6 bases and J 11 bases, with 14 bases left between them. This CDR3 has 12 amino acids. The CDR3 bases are TGTGCCAGCAGCGCACAGGAATCCTCCCAGCATTTT. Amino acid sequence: CASSAQESSQHF.

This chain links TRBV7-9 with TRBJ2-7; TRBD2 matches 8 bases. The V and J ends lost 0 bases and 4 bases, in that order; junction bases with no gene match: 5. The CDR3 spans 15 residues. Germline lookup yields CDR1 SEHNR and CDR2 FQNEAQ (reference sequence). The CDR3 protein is CASSLASSGSYEQYF. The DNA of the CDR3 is TGTGCCAGCAGCTTAGCTTCCAGCGGGAGTTACGAGCAGTACTTC.

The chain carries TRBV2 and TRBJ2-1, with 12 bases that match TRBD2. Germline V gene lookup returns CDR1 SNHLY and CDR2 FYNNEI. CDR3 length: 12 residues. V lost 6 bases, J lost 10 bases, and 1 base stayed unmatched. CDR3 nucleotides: TGTGCCAGCAGGGGGACTAGCGGGGAGCAGTTCTTC. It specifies CASRGTSGEQFF.

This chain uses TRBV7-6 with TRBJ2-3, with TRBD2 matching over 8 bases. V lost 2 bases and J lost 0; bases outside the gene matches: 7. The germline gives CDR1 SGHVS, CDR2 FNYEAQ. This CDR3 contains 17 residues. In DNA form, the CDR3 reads TGTGCCAGCAGCTTACTTCACCCTAGCGGGAGCACAGATACGCAGTATTTT. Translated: CASSLLHPSGSTDTQYF.

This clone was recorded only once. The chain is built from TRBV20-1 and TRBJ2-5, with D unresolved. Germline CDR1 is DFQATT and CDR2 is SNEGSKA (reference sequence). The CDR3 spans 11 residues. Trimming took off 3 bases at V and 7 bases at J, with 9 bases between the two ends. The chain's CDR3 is CSASPPPTQYF. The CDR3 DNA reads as TGCAGTGCTAGCCCCCCCCCGACCCAGTACTTC.